This passage covers 17 T cell receptor beta chains from one sample sequenced in a study of T cell responses to AZD1222 COVID-19 vaccine. Clones were read by immunoSEQ multiplex PCR, and TCRdb kept only the in-frame ones, dropping some. The table includes some 110,000 clones, roughly 91% detected once. This specimen consisted of peripheral blood, obtained on day 0 of AZD1222 vaccination. The receptors shown here come from an adult in good health.

The V and J genes are TRBV18 and TRBJ1-1; D gene ambiguous. Looked up from germline, CDR1 is KGHSH and CDR2 is LQKENI. This CDR3 region has 14 residues. Trimming pared 4 bases from V and 1 base from J, leaving 10 bases between. CDR3: CASSQDNWNTEAFF. The CDR3, as DNA: TGTGCCAGCTCACAAGACAATTGGAACACTGAAGCTTTCTTT.

This chain uses TRBV29-1 with TRBJ1-5, with 7 bases identical to TRBD1. Germline V gene data show CDR1 as SQVTM and CDR2 as ANQGSEA. CDR3 size: 12 residues. Trimming took 3 bases from V and 4 from J; bases not matched to a gene: 0. The CDR3 spells CSVDRGNQPQHF. The CDR3, as DNA: TGCAGCGTTGACAGGGGGAATCAGCCCCAGCATTTT. Supplemented by reference TRBV29-1 and TRBJ1-5, the full variable domain reads SAVISQKPSRDICQRGTSLTIQCQVDSQVTMMFWYRQQPGQSLTLIATANQGSEATYESGFVIDKFPISRPNLTFSTLTVSNMSPEDSSIYLCSVDRGNQPQHFGDGTRLSIL.

CDR3 region: CASRLEGEPGVYEQYF. Here the CDR3 DNA reads TGTGCCAGCAGACTAGAAGGCGAGCCAGGGGTCTACGAGCAGTACTTC. The chain carries TRBV28 and TRBJ2-7; D possibly corresponds to TRBD1 (6 bases). Germline V gene lookup returns CDR1 MDHEN and CDR2 SYDVKM. CDR3 length: 16 amino acids. Between the trimmed V and J ends, which lost 6 bases and 3 bases, there was a span of 21 bases. The full variable domain, completed using reference TRBV28 and TRBJ2-7, is DVKVTQSSRYLVKRTGEKVFLECVQDMDHENMFWYRQDPGLGLRLIYFSYDVKMKEKGDIPEGYSVSREKKERFSLILESASTNQTSMYLCASRLEGEPGVYEQYFGPGTRLTVT.

The genes are TRBV10-3 and TRBJ1-1; 10 bases map to TRBD1. Germline V lookup: CDR1 ENHRY, CDR2 SYGVKD. V shed 4 bases, J shed 6 bases, and the junction held 5 bases outside the gene matches. CDR3 length: 14 residues. CDR3 protein: CAISAGQGGAEAFF. The CDR3 coding sequence is TGTGCCATCAGTGCAGGACAGGGGGGGGCTGAAGCTTTCTTT.

The chain is built from TRBV9 and TRBJ2-1, with 11 bases matching TRBD2. The germline gives CDR1 SGDLS, CDR2 YYNGEE. After removal of 6 bases from V and 5 bases from J, the junction contained 4 bases not matched to a gene. CDR3 length equals 14 residues. CDR3 region: CASTGTSGHNEQFF. Here the CDR3 DNA reads TGTGCCAGCACCGGGACTAGCGGCCACAATGAGCAGTTCTTC.

This clone was seen only once. The CDR3: CASRTGQGSYEQYF. Here the CDR3 DNA reads TGTGCCAGCAGAACCGGACAGGGTTCCTACGAGCAGTACTTC. The chain employs TRBV6-5 and TRBJ2-7; 8 positions agree with TRBD1. With 6 bases clipped from V and 1 base from J, the junction kept 5 bases outside the gene matches. The CDR3 totals 14 residues. Germline lookup yields CDR1 MNHEY and CDR2 SVGAGI.

The V and J genes are TRBV30 and TRBJ1-2, with TRBD1 as a possible D gene (5 bases). This CDR3 is 14 amino acids long. Germline V CDR1 and CDR2: GTSNPN, SVGIG (reference sequence). V gave up 2 bases and J gave up 4 bases, with 14 bases separating them. DNA for the CDR3: TGTGCCTGGAGTACCCCACCGGGGCCCTATGGCTACACCTTC. Its protein is CAWSTPPGPYGYTF.

CDR3 sequence reads: CASSHRGQPQHF. The CDR3 region has the DNA TGTGCCAGTAGTCACAGGGGTCAGCCCCAGCATTTT. The V call is TRBV19, the J call TRBJ1-5; 7 bases line up with TRBD1. J was trimmed by 6 bases and V by 5 bases; bases with no gene match: 1. Germline loops: CDR1 LNHDA, CDR2 SQIVND (reference sequence). The CDR3 covers 12 residues.

J is TRBJ2-3 and V is TRBV11-2, with D hard to call. Germline V gene lookup returns CDR1 SGHAT and CDR2 FQNNGV. V gave up 5 bases and J gave up 0 bases, with 15 bases separating them. CDR3 length equals 16 residues. CDR3 sequence (DNA): TGTGCCAGCAGCCTCCGGGCCGTCGGTAGCACAGATACGCAGTATTTT. It translates to CASSLRAVGSTDTQYF. Together with reference TRBV11-2 and TRBJ2-3, the CDR3 gives the full variable domain: EAGVAQSPRYKIIEKRQSVAFWCNPISGHATLYWYQQILGQGPKLLIQFQNNGVVDDSQLPKDRFSAERLKGVDSTLKIQPAKLEDSAVYLCASSLRAVGSTDTQYFGPGTRLTVL.

V and J are TRBV9 and TRBJ1-1; no clear D. The CDR3 loop spans 13 amino acids. V was shortened by 0 bases and J by 4 bases, with 7 bases between the two germline ends. Germline V lookup: CDR1 SGDLS, CDR2 YYNGEE. Here the CDR3 DNA reads TGTGCCAGCAGCGTAGGATGGGGCACTGAAGCTTTCTTT. Its protein product is CASSVGWGTEAFF.

This rearrangement joins TRBV7-6 to TRBJ2-1; 11 positions agree with TRBD2. CDR1 SGHVS and CDR2 FNYEAQ come from the germline V gene. The CDR3 loop spans 16 amino acids. Losses at the gene ends were 5 bases for V and 0 bases for J; bases not matched to a gene: 3. CDR3: CASSKTSGNSYNEQFF. The DNA of the CDR3 is TGTGCCAGCAGCAAGACTAGCGGGAACTCCTACAATGAGCAGTTCTTC.

J is TRBJ2-3 and V is TRBV19, with 14 bases identical to TRBD2. The V segment lost 6 bases and the J segment 5 bases; nucleotides outside the gene matches: 4. Germline-derived CDR1 and CDR2 are LNHDA and SQIVND (reference sequence). This CDR3 comprises 15 residues. This chain's CDR3 is CASSGLAGGIDTQYF. The CDR3 DNA reads as TGTGCCAGTAGCGGACTAGCGGGAGGAATAGATACGCAGTATTTT. Full variable domain (outside the CDR3, taken from reference TRBV19 and TRBJ2-3): DGGITQSPKYLFRKEGQNVTLSCEQNLNHDAMYWYRQDPGQGLRLIYYSQIVNDFQKGDIAEGYSVSREKKESFPLTVTSAQKNPTAFYLCASSGLAGGIDTQYFGPGTRLTVL.

The CDR3 DNA sequence: TGTGCCACCAGTGATTTCCGGCGGACTCGGGGCCCAGATACGCAGTATTTT. Amino acids: CATSDFRRTRGPDTQYF. The chain carries TRBV24-1 and TRBJ2-3; D tentatively fits TRBD1 or TRBD2 (5 bases each). Trimming took off 1 base at V and 4 bases at J, with 17 bases between the two ends. The CDR3 spans 17 residues. Germline V gene sequence: CDR1 KGHDR, CDR2 SFDVKD.

This chain uses TRBV7-3 with TRBJ2-2, with D possibly matching TRBD2 (6 bases). V dropped 3 bases and J dropped 4 bases, with 12 bases sitting between them. CDR3 length: 15 amino acids. Germline CDR1 and CDR2: SGHTA and FQGTGA. The CDR3 sequence: CASSFSGVLTGELFF. In DNA form, the CDR3 reads TGTGCCAGCAGCTTTTCGGGGGTCCTCACCGGGGAGCTGTTTTTT.

As concerns this clone: Germline and junction disagree at one end, which may indicate a read error. The V and J genes are TRBV7-7 and TRBJ2-3, with 9 positions matching TRBD2. Germline loops: CDR1 SSHAT, CDR2 FNYEAQ (reference sequence). The CDR3 contains 16 residues. CDR3 in DNA: TGTGCTAGCAGCTTAGGGACTAGCCTATGGACAGATACGCAGTATTTT. Its translation is CASSLGTSLWTDTQYF.

The chain carries TRBV28 and TRBJ2-7; 7 nucleotides agree with TRBD2. Trimming removed 3 bases from V and 4 bases from J; junction bases left unmatched: 24. The CDR3 has 20 residues. Germline lookup yields CDR1 MDHEN and CDR2 SYDVKM. The CDR3 loop is CASSFLRSRGSGGFLYEQYF. In DNA, the CDR3 is TGTGCCAGCAGTTTTTTGCGCAGTAGGGGATCGGGGGGATTCCTTTACGAGCAGTACTTC.

This clone was seen once. V usage is TRBV7-2 and J usage is TRBJ2-5; D ambiguous. The germline gives CDR1 SGHTA, CDR2 FQGNSA. CDR3 length equals 14 residues. Trimming removed 0 bases at V and 5 bases at J, with 10 bases between. This chain's CDR3 is CASSLAGPGETQYF. The CDR3 DNA reads as TGTGCCAGCAGCTTAGCAGGACCCGGGGAGACCCAGTACTTC.